A single sample is the source of the 23 T cell receptor beta chains below, sequenced in a study of blood T cell repertoires in COVID-19. TCRdb's table, derived via immunoSEQ multiplex PCR, lists solely in-frame clones and lacks some. This table holds fewer than 85,000 clones, around three quarters found once. Sequencing input: peripheral blood. The receptor source for this set is a woman aged 80 or older with active or convalescent COVID-19.

This chain joins TRBV5-1 and TRBJ2-3; a possible D gene is TRBD2 (7 bases). This CDR3 is 15 amino acids long. Germline CDR1 and CDR2: SGHRS and YFSETQ. Trimming cost V 7 bases and J 0 bases, with 15 bases left between them. CDR3 sequence (DNA): TGCGCCAGCTTTTGGGGGGGACATAGCACAGATACGCAGTATTTT. This sequence encodes CASFWGGHSTDTQYF.

The chain joins TRBV6-5 to TRBJ2-2, with 7 positions matching TRBD1. This CDR3 has 15 residues. Trimming took 7 bases from V and 2 from J; bases not matched to a gene: 7. Germline values: CDR1 MNHEY, CDR2 SVGAGI. The CDR3 DNA follows: TGTGCCAGCAAGTTGGGACAGATTAACACCGGGGAGCTGTTTTTT. Translation gives CASKLGQINTGELFF.

The rearrangement uses TRBV4-3 and TRBJ2-7, with 9 bases that match TRBD2. Germline V CDR1 and CDR2: LGHNA, YSLEER. Trimming took 3 bases from V and 0 from J; bases not matched to a gene: 15. CDR3 size: 19 residues. As DNA, the CDR3 is TGCGCCAGCAGCCACCGCCTTGGAGCGGGGGGCGCTAGCTCCTACGAGCAGTACTTC. This gives the protein CASSHRLGAGGASSYEQYF.

The chain joins TRBV7-9 to TRBJ1-1, with D unclear. This CDR3 is built from 12 residues. Per germline, CDR1 SEHNR and CDR2 FQNEAQ (reference sequence). Trimming took off 11 bases at V and 1 base at J, with 11 bases between the two ends. CDR3 region: CAGEEANTEAFF. Here the CDR3 DNA reads TGTGCCGGAGAAGAGGCGAACACTGAAGCTTTCTTT.

The gene calls are TRBV7-2 and TRBJ1-6; perhaps TRBD1 as D (6 bases). The V and J ends lost 2 bases and 3 bases respectively, with 11 bases between them. The germline CDR1 and CDR2 sequences are SGHTA and FQGNSA. The CDR3 is 16 amino acids. The CDR3 coding sequence is TGTGCCAGCAGCTTACGGGACATCCTCTATAATTCACCCCTCCACTTT. This translates into CASSLRDILYNSPLHF. The variable domain in full, completed from reference TRBV7-2 and TRBJ1-6, reads GAGVSQSPSNKVTEKGKDVELRCDPISGHTALYWYRQSLGQGLEFLIYFQGNSAPDKSGLPSDRFSAERTGGSVSTLTIQRTQQEDSAVYLCASSLRDILYNSPLHFGNGTRLTVT.

CDR3: CASNINMNTEAFF. The CDR3, as DNA: TGTGCCAGCAATATAAACATGAACACTGAAGCTTTCTTT. The rearrangement joins TRBV6-5 to TRBJ1-1, with D hard to call. The CDR3 is 13 amino acids. V was pared by 7 bases and J by 0 bases, with 9 bases between. In germline, CDR1 is MNHEY, CDR2 SVGAGI.

Written as DNA, the CDR3 is TGTGCCAGCAGTTACCGGGACAGCTACAATGAGCAGTTCTTC. This translates into CASSYRDSYNEQFF. The chain links TRBV7-9 to TRBJ2-1; 7 nucleotides match TRBD1. The CDR3 totals 14 residues. Germline trimming cut 6 bases from V and 3 bases from J; bases unmatched to any gene: 5. Germline loops: CDR1 SEHNR, CDR2 FQNEAQ (reference sequence).

The chain carries TRBV19 and TRBJ1-4; 8 nucleotides align to TRBD1. The CDR3 has 14 residues. J was trimmed by 11 bases and V by 3 bases; bases with no gene match: 8. Germline V CDR1 and CDR2: LNHDA, SQIVND (reference sequence). Here the CDR3 reads CASSIEGQESKLFF. As DNA, the CDR3 is TGTGCCAGTAGTATCGAGGGACAGGAGTCTAAACTGTTTTTT.

The chain joins TRBV7-2 to TRBJ1-2; D remains unclear. V was shortened by 1 base and J by 14 bases, with 11 bases between the two germline ends. Germline assignment: CDR1 SGHTA and CDR2 FQGNSA. The CDR3 totals 11 residues. For the CDR3, the DNA is TGTGCCAGCAGCTTAGAGGAGGTTAGAACCTTC. Residues: CASSLEEVRTF.

This chain connects TRBV18 to TRBJ1-2, with 7 bases lining up with TRBD1. The J segment lost 7 bases and the V segment lost 3 bases, leaving 8 bases of the junction unmatched. Germline CDR1 reads KGHSH; CDR2 reads LQKENI. The CDR3 is 14 amino acids. The CDR3 DNA reads TGTGCCAGCTCACCTCAGACAGGGACGAGTGGCTACACCTTC. Encoded protein: CASSPQTGTSGYTF.

The rearrangement links TRBV19 to TRBJ1-5; 9 nucleotides agree with TRBD1. Germline V gene lookup returns CDR1 LNHDA and CDR2 SQIVND (reference sequence). This CDR3 spans 13 amino acids. V shed 8 bases, J shed 5 bases, and the junction held 4 bases outside the gene matches. The CDR3 loop is CASQGQGYQPQHF. The DNA for the CDR3 is TGTGCCAGTCAGGGACAGGGTTATCAGCCCCAGCATTTT.

Turning to this clone: One base away lies a much larger clone, so this may be a sequencing read error. This rearrangement joins TRBV7-9 to TRBJ1-5; D unresolved. Germline V lookup: CDR1 SEHNR, CDR2 FQNEAQ (reference sequence). The CDR3 runs to 13 residues. The V gene lost 5 bases and the J gene lost 2 bases, with 7 bases spanning the gap. The CDR3 DNA reads TGTGCCAGCAGCCCCCCGGGCAATCAGCCCCAGCATTTT. Its protein is CASSPPGNQPQHF.

This chain links TRBV2 with TRBJ1-5; maybe TRBD1 (5 bases). V lost 2 bases to trimming and J lost 4 bases, with 12 bases between them. The CDR3 extends over 15 amino acids. Germline V gene data show CDR1 as SNHLY and CDR2 as FYNNEI. The CDR3 sequence: CASSEQGGSNQPQHF. CDR3 coding DNA: TGTGCCAGCAGTGAACAGGGAGGGAGTAATCAGCCCCAGCATTTT.

This clone was recorded only once. This chain joins TRBV7-9 and TRBJ1-3, with 9 positions matching TRBD1. Germline V lookup: CDR1 SEHNR, CDR2 FQNEAQ (reference sequence). The trim removed 3 bases at V and 2 bases at J, leaving 8 bases unmatched. There are 17 residues in the CDR3. The CDR3 DNA sequence: TGTGCCAGCAGCTTGGGAAGGGACAGGGACCCTGGAAACACCATATATTTT. Residues: CASSLGRDRDPGNTIYF.

The chain recombines TRBV7-8 with TRBJ1-2; the D gene is possibly TRBD1 (6 bases). Per the germline V gene, CDR1 is SGHVS and CDR2 is FQNEAQ. This CDR3 region has 12 residues. The V end was cut by 6 bases, the J end by 8 bases, with 13 bases between. CDR3 in amino acids: CASSNRDGGYTF. The CDR3 region has the DNA TGTGCCAGCAGTAACAGGGACGGAGGCTACACCTTC.

This sequence joins TRBV7-9 and TRBJ1-3, with D possibly TRBD1 on 5 matching bases. Germline V gene data show CDR1 as SEHNR and CDR2 as FQNEAQ (reference sequence). Trimming pared 2 bases from V and 4 bases from J, leaving 18 bases between. This CDR3 region has 17 residues. The DNA for the CDR3 is TGTGCCAGCAGCTTATCAGTCCGAGGGGAGGTCGGAAACACCATATATTTT. It specifies CASSLSVRGEVGNTIYF.

The V call is TRBV2, the J call TRBJ2-2, with D unresolved. V was shortened by 9 bases and J by 6 bases, with 17 bases between the two germline ends. This CDR3 spans 14 amino acids. Per the germline V gene, CDR1 is SNHLY and CDR2 is FYNNEI. CDR3 amino acids: CASRSLRDAGELFF. For the CDR3, the DNA is TGTGCCAGTCGGAGTTTGCGAGATGCCGGGGAGCTGTTTTTT.

This chain uses TRBV4-3 with TRBJ1-2; 11 nucleotides align to TRBD1. After removal of 0 bases from V and 7 bases from J, the junction contained 7 bases not matched to a gene. The CDR3 is made up of 16 amino acids. Germline assignment: CDR1 LGHNA and CDR2 YSLEER. CDR3 coding DNA: TGCGCCAGCAGCCAAGAACCTAGGACAGGGGGCGGTGGCTACACCTTC. Translating gives CASSQEPRTGGGGYTF.

The V gene is TRBV29-1, the J gene TRBJ2-7; 8 positions match TRBD2. V gave up 8 bases and J gave up 2 bases; unmatched junction bases: 11. Germline CDR1 reads SQVTM; CDR2 reads ANQGSEA. This CDR3 contains 14 residues. In nucleotides, the CDR3 is TGCAGCCCGGGAGGGGCGAGCCCAACCTACGAGCAGTACTTC. This translates into CSPGGASPTYEQYF.

The chain recombines TRBV6-1 with TRBJ2-5; 10 bases match TRBD2. The junction had 3 bases not matched to a gene; V was cut back by 3 bases and J by 2 bases. CDR1 and CDR2 (germline): MNHNS, SASEGT. This CDR3 is 15 amino acids long. CDR3 coding DNA: TGTGCCAGCAGTGATATAGCGGGGGGTCAAGAGACCCAGTACTTC. Its protein product is CASSDIAGGQETQYF.

The chain carries TRBV2 and TRBJ1-3; unclear D gene. V was shortened by 6 bases and J by 0 bases, with 9 bases between the two germline ends. This CDR3 is built from 14 residues. CDR1 and CDR2 (germline): SNHLY, FYNNEI. CDR3 in amino acids: CASRVESSGNTIYF. Written as DNA, the CDR3 is TGTGCCAGCAGGGTCGAGAGCTCTGGAAACACCATATATTTT.

V is TRBV6-5 and J is TRBJ2-3; D gene unclear. Trimming stripped 5 bases from V and 5 bases from J, with 11 bases between. The CDR3 runs 13 residues. Germline CDR1 and CDR2: MNHEY and SVGAGI. DNA of the CDR3: TGTGCCAGCAGTATAGAGAGGTTAGATACGCAGTATTTT. Its translation is CASSIERLDTQYF.

The chain employs TRBV14 and TRBJ1-1, with D unclear. Germline V gene sequence: CDR1 SGHDN, CDR2 FVKESK. V was shortened by 2 bases and J by 7 bases, with 5 bases between the two germline ends. CDR3 length equals 11 residues. The DNA of the CDR3 is TGTGCCAGCAGCCAAACTTTTGAAGCTTTCTTT. This codes for CASSQTFEAFF. Combining the CDR3 with reference TRBV14 and TRBJ1-1 gives the whole variable domain EAGVTQFPSHSVIEKGQTVTLRCDPISGHDNLYWYRRVMGKEIKFLLHFVKESKQDESGMPNNRFLAERTGGTYSTLKVQPAELEDSGVYFCASSQTFEAFFGQGTRLTVV.